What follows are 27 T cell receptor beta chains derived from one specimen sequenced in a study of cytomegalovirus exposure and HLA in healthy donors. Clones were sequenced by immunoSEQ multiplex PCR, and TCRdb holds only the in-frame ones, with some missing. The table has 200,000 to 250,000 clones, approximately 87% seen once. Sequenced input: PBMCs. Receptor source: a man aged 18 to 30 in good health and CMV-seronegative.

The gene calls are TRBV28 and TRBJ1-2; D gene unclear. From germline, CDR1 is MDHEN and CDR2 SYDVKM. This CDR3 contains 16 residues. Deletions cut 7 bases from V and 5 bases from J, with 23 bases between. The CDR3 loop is CASTHTMRADSYGYTF. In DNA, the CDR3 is TGTGCCAGCACACACACCATGAGGGCGGACTCTTATGGCTACACCTTC.

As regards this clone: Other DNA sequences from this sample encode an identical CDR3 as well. In nucleotides, the CDR3 is TGTGCCAGCAGCTTAGGGACTAGCCACAATGAGCAGTTCTTC. Protein: CASSLGTSHNEQFF. The rearrangement uses TRBV7-3 and TRBJ2-1, with 9 bases lining up with TRBD2. V lost 2 bases and J lost 5; bases outside the gene matches: 1. The CDR3 runs to 14 residues. CDR1 and CDR2 (germline): SGHTA, FQGTGA.

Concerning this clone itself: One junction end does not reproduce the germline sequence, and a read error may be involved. This chain's CDR3 is CASSTGLAGGYGNF. As DNA, the CDR3 is TGTGCCAGCAGCACGGGACTAGCGGGAGGATACGGTAACTTC. The J gene is TRBJ2-5, the V gene TRBV7-2; TRBD2 agrees at 15 bases. The length of the CDR3 is 14 residues. Germline V lookup: CDR1 SGHTA, CDR2 FQGNSA.

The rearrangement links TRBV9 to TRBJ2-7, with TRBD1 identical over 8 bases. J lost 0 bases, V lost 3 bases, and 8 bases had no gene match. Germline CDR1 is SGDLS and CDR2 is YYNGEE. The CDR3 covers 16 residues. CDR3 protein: CASSADRDWNSYEQYF. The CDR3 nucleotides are TGTGCCAGCAGCGCGGACAGGGACTGGAACTCCTACGAGCAGTACTTC.

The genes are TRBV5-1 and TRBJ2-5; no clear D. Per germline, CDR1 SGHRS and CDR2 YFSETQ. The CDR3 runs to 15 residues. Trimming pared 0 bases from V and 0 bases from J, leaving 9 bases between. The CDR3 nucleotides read TGCGCCAGCAGCTTGGATAGCCTGTACCAAGAGACCCAGTACTTC. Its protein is CASSLDSLYQETQYF.

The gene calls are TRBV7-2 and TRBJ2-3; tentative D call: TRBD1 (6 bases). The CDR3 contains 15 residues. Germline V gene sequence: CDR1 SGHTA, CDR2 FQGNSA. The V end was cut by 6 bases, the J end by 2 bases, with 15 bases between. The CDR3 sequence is CASSLDRTDTDTQYF. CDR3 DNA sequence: TGTGCCAGCAGTTTGGACAGAACGGACACAGATACGCAGTATTTT.

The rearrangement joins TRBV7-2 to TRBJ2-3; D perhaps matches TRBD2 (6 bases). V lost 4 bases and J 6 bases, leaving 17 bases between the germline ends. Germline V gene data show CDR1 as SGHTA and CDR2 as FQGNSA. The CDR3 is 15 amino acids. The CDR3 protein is CASSWRAVGSDTQYF. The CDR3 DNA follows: TGTGCCAGCAGCTGGAGGGCAGTGGGGTCGGATACGCAGTATTTT.

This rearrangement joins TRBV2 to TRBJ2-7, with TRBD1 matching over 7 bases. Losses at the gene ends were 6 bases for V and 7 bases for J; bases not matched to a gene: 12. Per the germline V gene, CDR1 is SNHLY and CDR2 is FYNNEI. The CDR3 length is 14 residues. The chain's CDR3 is CASRRTGGGGEQYF. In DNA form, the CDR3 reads TGTGCCAGCAGACGGACAGGTGGAGGAGGTGAGCAGTACTTC.

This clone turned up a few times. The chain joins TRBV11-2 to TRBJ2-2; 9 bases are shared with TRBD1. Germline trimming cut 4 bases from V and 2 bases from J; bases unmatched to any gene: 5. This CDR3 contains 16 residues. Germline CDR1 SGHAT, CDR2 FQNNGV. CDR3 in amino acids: CASSSHRGLNTGELFF. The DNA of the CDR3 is TGTGCCAGCAGCTCCCACAGGGGGCTTAACACCGGGGAGCTGTTTTTT.

The CDR3 sequence is CASSDGVSKGYTF. In DNA form, the CDR3 reads TGCGCCAGCAGTGACGGTGTTTCTAAAGGCTACACCTTC. The V gene is TRBV10-1, the J gene TRBJ1-2; unclear D gene. There are 13 residues in the CDR3. Germline CDR1 and CDR2: WNHNN and SYGVQD (reference sequence). Trimming removed 3 bases at V and 8 bases at J, with 13 bases between.

As DNA, the CDR3 is TGTGCCACCTCCGACAGTTCCTATGGCTACACCTTC. Its translation is CATSDSSYGYTF. V and J are TRBV10-3 and TRBJ1-2; D may be TRBD1 (5 bases). The germline V and J ends were trimmed by 10 bases and 4 bases, with 13 bases remaining between them. This CDR3 has 12 residues. Germline-derived CDR1 and CDR2 are ENHRY and SYGVKD.

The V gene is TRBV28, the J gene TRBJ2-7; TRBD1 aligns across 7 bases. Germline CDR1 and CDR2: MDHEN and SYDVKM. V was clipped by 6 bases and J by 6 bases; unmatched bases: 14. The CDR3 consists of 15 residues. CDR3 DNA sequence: TGTGCCAGCAGCACCCCCGCGACAGGGCCTCGCGAGCAGTACTTC. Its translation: CASSTPATGPREQYF.

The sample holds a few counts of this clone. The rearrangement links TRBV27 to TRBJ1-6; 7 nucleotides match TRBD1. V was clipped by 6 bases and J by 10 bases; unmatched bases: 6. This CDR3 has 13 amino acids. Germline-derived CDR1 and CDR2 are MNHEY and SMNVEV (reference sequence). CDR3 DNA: TGTGCCAGCAGCCGCAGGGGGAGCTCACCCCTCCACTTT. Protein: CASSRRGSSPLHF.

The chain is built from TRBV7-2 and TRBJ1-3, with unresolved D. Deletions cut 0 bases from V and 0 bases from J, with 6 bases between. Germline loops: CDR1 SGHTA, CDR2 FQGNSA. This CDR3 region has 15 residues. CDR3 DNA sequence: TGTGCCAGCAGCTTAGCCGTATACTCTGGAAACACCATATATTTT. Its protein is CASSLAVYSGNTIYF.

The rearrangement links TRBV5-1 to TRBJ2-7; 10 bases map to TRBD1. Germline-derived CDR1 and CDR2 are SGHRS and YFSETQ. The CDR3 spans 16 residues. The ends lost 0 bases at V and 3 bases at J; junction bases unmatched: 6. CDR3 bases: TGCGCCAGCAGCTTGGGCCGGGACAGGGGACTCTACGAGCAGTACTTC. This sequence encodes CASSLGRDRGLYEQYF.

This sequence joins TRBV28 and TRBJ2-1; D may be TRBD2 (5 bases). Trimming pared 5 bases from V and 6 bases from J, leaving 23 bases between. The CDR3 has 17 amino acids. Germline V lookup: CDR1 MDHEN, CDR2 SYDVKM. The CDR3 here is CASSPGLPHSIINEQFF. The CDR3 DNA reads TGTGCCAGCAGTCCAGGACTGCCACATTCCATAATCAATGAGCAGTTCTTC.

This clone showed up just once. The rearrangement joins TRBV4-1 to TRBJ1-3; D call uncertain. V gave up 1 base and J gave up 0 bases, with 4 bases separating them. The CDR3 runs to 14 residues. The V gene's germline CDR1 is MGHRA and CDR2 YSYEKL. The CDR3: CASSQVASGNTIYF. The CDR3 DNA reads TGCGCCAGCAGCCAAGTGGCCTCTGGAAACACCATATATTTT.

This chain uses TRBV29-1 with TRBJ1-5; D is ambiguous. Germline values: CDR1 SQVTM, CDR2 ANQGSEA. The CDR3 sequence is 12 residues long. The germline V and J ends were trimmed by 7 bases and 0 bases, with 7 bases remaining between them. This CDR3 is CSAAGSNQPQHF. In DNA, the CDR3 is TGCAGCGCGGCGGGTAGCAATCAGCCCCAGCATTTT.

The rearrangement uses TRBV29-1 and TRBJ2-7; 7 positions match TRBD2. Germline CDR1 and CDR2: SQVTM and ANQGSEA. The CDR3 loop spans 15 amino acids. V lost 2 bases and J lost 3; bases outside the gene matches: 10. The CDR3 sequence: CSVEHAGVNNYEQYF. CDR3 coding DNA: TGCAGCGTTGAACATGCGGGAGTAAATAACTACGAGCAGTACTTC.

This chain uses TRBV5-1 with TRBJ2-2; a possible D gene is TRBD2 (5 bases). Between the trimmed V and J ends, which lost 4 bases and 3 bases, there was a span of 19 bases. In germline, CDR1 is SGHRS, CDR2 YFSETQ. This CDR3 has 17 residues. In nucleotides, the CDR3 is TGCGCCAGCAGCATGGGTCGGGGTACGGAGGACACCGGGGAGCTGTTTTTT. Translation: CASSMGRGTEDTGELFF. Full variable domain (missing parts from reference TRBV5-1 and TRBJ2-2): KAGVTQTPRYLIKTRGQQVTLSCSPISGHRSVSWYQQTPGQGLQFLFEYFSETQRNKGNFPGRFSGRQFSNSRSEMNVSTLELGDSALYLCASSMGRGTEDTGELFFGEGSRLTVL.

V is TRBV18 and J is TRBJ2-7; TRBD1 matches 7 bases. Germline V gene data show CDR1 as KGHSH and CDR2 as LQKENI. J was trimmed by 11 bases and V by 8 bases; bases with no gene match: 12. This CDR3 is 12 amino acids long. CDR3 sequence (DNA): TGTGCCAGCGAAAGGGACAGATCGATAAAGTACTTC. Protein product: CASERDRSIKYF.

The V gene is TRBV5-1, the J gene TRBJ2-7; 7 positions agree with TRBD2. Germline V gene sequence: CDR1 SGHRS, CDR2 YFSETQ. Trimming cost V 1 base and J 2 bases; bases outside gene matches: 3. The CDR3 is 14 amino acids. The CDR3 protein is CASSLLAETYEQYF. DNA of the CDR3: TGCGCCAGCAGCTTGCTAGCGGAGACCTACGAGCAGTACTTC.

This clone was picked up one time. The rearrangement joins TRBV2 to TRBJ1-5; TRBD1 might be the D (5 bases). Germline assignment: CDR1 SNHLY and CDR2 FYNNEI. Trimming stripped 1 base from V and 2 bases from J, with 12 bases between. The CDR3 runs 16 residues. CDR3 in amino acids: CASSEEGRGGNQPQHF. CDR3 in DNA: TGTGCCAGCAGTGAAGAGGGAAGGGGTGGCAATCAGCCCCAGCATTTT.

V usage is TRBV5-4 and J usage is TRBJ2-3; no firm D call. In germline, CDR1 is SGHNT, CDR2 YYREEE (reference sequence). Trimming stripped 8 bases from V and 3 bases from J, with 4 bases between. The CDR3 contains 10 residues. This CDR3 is CARSTDTQYF. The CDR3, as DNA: TGTGCCAGATCTACAGATACGCAGTATTTT.

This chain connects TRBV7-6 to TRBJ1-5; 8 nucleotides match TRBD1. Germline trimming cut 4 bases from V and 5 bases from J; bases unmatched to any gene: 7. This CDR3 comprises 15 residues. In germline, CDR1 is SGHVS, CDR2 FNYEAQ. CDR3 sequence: CASSSRTGWDQPQHF. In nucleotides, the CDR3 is TGTGCCAGCAGCTCCCGGACAGGGTGGGATCAGCCCCAGCATTTT.

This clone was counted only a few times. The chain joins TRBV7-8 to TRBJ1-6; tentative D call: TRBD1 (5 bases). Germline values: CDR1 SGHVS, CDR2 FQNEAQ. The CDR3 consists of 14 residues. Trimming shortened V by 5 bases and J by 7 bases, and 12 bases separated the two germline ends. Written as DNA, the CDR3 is TGTGCCAGCAGCCCCGACAGAGGCAATTCACCCCTCCACTTT. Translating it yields CASSPDRGNSPLHF.

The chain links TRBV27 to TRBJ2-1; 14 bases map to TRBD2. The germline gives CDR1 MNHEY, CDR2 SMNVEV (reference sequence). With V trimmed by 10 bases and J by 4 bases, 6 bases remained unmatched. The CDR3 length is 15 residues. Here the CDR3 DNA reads TGTGCCACAGGGACTAGCGGGGGCTCTTACAATGAGCAGTTCTTC. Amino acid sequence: CATGTSGGSYNEQFF.